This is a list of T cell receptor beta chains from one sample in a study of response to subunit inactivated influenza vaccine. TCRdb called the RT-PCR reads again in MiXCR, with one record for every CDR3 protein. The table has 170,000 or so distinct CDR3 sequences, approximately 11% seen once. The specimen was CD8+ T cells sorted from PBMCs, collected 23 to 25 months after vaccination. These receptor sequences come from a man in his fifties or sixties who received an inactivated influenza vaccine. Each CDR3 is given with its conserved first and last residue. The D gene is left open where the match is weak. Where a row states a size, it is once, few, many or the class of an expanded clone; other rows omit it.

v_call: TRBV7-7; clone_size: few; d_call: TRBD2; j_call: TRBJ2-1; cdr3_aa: CASSPAGGPYNEQFF; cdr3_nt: TGTGCTAGCAGCCCAGCGGGGGGCCCATACAATGAGCAGTTCTTC
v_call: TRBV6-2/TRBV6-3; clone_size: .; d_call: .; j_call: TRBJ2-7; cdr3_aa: CASSYSLYEQYF; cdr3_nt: TGTGCCAGCAGTTACAGTTTATACGAGCAGTACTTC
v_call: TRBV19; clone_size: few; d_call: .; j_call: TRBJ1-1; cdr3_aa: CASSARVEAFF; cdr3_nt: TGTGCCAGTAGTGCTCGAGTTGAAGCTTTCTTT
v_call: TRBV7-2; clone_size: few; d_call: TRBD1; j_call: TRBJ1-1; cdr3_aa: CASSSDREIPEAFF; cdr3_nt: TGTGCCAGCAGCTCCGACAGGGAGATACCTGAAGCTTTCTTT
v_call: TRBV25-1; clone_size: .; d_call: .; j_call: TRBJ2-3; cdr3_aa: CASSVGGTSTDTQYF; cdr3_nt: TGTGCCAGCAGTGTAGGGGGAACTAGCACAGATACGCAGTATTTT
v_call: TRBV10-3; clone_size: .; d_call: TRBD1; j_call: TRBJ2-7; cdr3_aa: CAMGTGGAYEQYF; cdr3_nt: TGTGCCATGGGGACAGGGGGGGCCTACGAGCAGTACTTC
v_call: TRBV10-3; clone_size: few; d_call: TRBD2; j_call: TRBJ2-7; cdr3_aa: CAISESSGGASYEQYF; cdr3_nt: TGTGCCATCAGTGAGTCAAGCGGGGGTGCCTCCTACGAGCAGTACTTC
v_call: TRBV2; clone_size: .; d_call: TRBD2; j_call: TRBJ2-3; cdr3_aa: CASRRTSGSPDTQYF; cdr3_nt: TGTGCCAGCAGGAGGACTAGCGGGAGCCCAGATACGCAGTATTTT
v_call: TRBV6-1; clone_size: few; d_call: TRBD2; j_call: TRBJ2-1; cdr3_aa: CAAGGGGADEQFF; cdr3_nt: TGTGCCGCCGGAGGCGGGGGGGCCGATGAGCAGTTCTTC
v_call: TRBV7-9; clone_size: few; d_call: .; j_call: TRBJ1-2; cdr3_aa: CASSSADRRPNYGYTF; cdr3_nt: TGTGCCAGCAGCTCAGCCGACAGGAGGCCTAACTATGGCTACACCTTC
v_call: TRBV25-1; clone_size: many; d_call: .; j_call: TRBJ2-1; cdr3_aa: CASSGTTGAYNEQFF; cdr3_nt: TGTGCCAGCAGTGGTACAACAGGAGCCTACAATGAGCAGTTCTTC
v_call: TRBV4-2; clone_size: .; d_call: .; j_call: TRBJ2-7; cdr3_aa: CASSQLVSGYSYEQYF; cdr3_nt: TGTGCCAGCAGCCAGCTGGTGTCGGGGTACTCCTACGAGCAGTACTTC
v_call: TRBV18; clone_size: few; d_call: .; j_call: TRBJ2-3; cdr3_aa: CASSLSGRSDTQYF; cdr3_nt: TGTGCCAGCTCACTGTCCGGGAGAAGCGATACGCAGTATTTT
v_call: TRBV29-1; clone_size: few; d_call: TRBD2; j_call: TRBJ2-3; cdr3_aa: CSVLGASGGKTDTQYF; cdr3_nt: TGCAGCGTCCTAGGCGCTAGCGGGGGGAAAACAGATACGCAGTATTTT
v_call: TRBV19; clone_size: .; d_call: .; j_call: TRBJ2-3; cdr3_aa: CASSIGVGQTDTQYF; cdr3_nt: TGTGCCAGTAGTATTGGCGTCGGGCAGACAGATACGCAGTATTTT
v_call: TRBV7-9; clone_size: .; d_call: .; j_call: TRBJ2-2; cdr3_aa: CASTSQGVTGELFF; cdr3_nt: TGTGCCAGCACGAGTCAGGGTGTCACCGGGGAGCTGTTTTTT
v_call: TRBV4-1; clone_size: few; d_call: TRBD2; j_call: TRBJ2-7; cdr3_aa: CASSPGTSQVYEQYF; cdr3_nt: TGCGCCAGCAGCCCCGGGACTAGCCAAGTCTACGAGCAGTACTTC
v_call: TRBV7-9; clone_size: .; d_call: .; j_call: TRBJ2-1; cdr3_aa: CASSPPDSVSYNEQFF; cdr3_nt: TGTGCCAGCAGCCCCCCCGACAGTGTCTCCTACAATGAGCAGTTCTTC
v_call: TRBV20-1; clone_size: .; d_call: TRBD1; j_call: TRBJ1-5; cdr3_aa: CSARGLGQGWNQPQHF; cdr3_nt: TGCAGTGCTAGAGGCCTAGGACAGGGTTGGAATCAGCCCCAGCATTTT
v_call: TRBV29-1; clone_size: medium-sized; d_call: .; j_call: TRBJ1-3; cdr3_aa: CSVDPGDGNTIYF; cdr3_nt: TGCAGCGTGGACCCGGGGGATGGAAACACCATATATTTT
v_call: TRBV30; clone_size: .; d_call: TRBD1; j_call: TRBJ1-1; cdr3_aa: CAWSDEGANTEAFF; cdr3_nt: TGTGCCTGGAGTGACGAGGGGGCGAACACTGAAGCTTTCTTT
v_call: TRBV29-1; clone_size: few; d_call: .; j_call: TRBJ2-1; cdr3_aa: CSTNAGNEQFF; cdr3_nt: TGCAGCACGAACGCCGGCAATGAGCAGTTCTTC
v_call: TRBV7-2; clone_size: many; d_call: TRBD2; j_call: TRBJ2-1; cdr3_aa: CASSLMGAGVSNEQFF; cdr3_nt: TGTGCCAGCAGCTTAATGGGAGCGGGAGTTTCCAATGAGCAGTTCTTC
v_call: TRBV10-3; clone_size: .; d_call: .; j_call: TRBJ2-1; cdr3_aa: CAIRGVATDEQFF; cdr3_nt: TGTGCCATCAGGGGGGTGGCTACGGATGAGCAGTTCTTC
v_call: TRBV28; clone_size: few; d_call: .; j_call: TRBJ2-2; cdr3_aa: CASRTRDREKSNTGELFF; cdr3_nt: TGTGCCAGCAGGACCAGGGACCGAGAAAAATCGAACACCGGGGAGCTGTTTTTT
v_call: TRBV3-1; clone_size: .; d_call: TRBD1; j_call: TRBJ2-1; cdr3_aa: CASSRNPGQVNNEQFF; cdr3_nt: TGTGCCAGCAGCCGTAACCCGGGACAGGTTAACAATGAGCAGTTCTTC
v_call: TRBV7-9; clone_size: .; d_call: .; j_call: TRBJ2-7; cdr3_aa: CAIKNSYEQYF; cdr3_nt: TGTGCCATCAAGAACTCCTACGAGCAGTACTTC
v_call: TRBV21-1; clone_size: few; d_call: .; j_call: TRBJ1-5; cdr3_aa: CASSNPSQWGQPQHF; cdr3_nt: TGTGCCAGCAGCAATCCCAGCCAATGGGGTCAGCCCCAGCATTTT
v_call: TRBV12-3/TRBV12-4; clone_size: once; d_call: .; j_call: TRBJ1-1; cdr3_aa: CASSLALTNTEAFF; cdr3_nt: TGTGCCAGCAGTTTAGCCCTAACTAATACTGAAGCTTTCTTT
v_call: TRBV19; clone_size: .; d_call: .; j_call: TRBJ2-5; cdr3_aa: CASSAAGFGETQYF; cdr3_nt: TGTGCCAGTAGTGCCGCCGGTTTTGGAGAGACCCAGTACTTC
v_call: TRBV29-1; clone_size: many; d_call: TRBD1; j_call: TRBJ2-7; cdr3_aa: CSVGGQGTYEQYF; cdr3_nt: TGCAGCGTTGGAGGACAGGGGACCTACGAGCAGTACTTC
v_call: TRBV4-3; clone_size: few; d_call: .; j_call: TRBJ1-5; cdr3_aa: CASSQDSWSNQPQHF; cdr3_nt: TGCGCCAGCAGCCAAGACTCCTGGAGTAACCAGCCCCAGCATTTT
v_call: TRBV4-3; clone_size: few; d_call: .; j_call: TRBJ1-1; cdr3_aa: CASSQGPMNTEAFF; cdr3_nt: TGCGCCAGCAGCCAAGGACCCATGAACACTGAAGCTTTCTTT
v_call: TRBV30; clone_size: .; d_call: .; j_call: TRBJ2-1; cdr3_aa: CAWSLTGSGEQFF; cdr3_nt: TGTGCCTGGAGTCTCACGGGTTCTGGTGAGCAGTTCTTC
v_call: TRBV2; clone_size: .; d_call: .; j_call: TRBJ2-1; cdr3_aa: CASTLGLLNEQFF; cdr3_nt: TGTGCCAGCACCTTGGGACTCCTAAATGAGCAGTTCTTC
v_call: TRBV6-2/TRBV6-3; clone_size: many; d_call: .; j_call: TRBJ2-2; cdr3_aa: CASSYGAPGELFF; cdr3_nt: TGTGCCAGCAGTTACGGCGCCCCCGGGGAGCTGTTTTTT
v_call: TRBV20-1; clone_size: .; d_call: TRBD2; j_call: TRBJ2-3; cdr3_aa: CSASELIGLAGFMDTQYF; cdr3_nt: TGCAGTGCTAGTGAATTAATAGGACTAGCGGGGTTTATGGATACGCAGTATTTT
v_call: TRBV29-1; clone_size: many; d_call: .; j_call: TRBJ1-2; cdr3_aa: CSVDPGGHGYTF; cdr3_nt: TGCAGCGTTGACCCCGGGGGGCATGGCTACACCTTC
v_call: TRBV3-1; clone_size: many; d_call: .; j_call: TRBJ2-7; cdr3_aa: CASSADSYEQYF; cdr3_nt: TGTGCCAGCAGCGCGGACAGCTACGAGCAGTACTTC
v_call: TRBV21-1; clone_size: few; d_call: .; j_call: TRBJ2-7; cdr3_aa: CASSTDRPNLRDYEQYF; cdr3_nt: TGTGCCAGCAGCACGGACAGGCCCAACCTCAGGGACTACGAGCAGTACTTC
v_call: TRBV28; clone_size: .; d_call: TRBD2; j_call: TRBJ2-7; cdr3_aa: CASRAPSGSSGEQYF; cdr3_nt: TGTGCCAGCAGGGCTCCTAGCGGGTCCTCCGGGGAGCAGTACTTC
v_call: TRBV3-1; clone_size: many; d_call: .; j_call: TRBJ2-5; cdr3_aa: CASSPSWDFQETQYF; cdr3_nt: TGTGCCAGCAGCCCATCTTGGGACTTTCAAGAGACCCAGTACTTC
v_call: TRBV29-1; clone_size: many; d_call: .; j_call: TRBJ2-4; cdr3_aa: CSVESGGPAKNIQYF; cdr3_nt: TGCAGCGTTGAATCTGGGGGCCCTGCCAAAAACATTCAGTACTTC